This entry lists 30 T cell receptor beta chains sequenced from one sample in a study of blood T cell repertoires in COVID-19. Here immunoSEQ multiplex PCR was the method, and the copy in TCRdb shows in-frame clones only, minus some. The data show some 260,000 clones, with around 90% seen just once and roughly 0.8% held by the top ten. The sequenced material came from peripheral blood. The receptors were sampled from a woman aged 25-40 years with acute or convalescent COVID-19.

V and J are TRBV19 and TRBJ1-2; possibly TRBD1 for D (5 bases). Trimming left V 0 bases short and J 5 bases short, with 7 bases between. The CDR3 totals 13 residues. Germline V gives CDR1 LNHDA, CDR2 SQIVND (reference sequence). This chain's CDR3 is CASSIDRVYGYTF. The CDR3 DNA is TGTGCCAGTAGTATAGACAGGGTATATGGCTACACCTTC.

In DNA form, the CDR3 reads TGTGCCAGCAGTACCCCGACTAGCGGACAAGAGACCCAGTACTTC. It is translated as CASSTPTSGQETQYF. V usage is TRBV6-2 or TRBV6-3 and J usage is TRBJ2-5; 9 positions agree with TRBD2. This CDR3 has 15 amino acids. V was clipped by 5 bases and J by 2 bases; unmatched bases: 6. Germline loops: CDR1 MNHEY, CDR2 SVGEGT.

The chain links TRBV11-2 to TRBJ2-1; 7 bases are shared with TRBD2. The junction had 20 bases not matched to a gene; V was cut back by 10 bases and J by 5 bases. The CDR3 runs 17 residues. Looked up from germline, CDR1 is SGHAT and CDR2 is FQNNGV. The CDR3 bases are TGTGCCACCCAGCTTAGATTGGGACTAACTTTCCACAATGAGCAGTTCTTC. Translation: CATQLRLGLTFHNEQFF. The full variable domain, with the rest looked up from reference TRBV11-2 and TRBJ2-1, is EAGVAQSPRYKIIEKRQSVAFWCNPISGHATLYWYQQILGQGPKLLIQFQNNGVVDDSQLPKDRFSAERLKGVDSTLKIQPAKLEDSAVYLCATQLRLGLTFHNEQFFGPGTRLTVL.

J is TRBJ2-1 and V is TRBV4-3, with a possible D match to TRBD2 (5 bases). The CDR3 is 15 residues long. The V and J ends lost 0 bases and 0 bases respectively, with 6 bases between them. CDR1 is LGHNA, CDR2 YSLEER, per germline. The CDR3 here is CASSQEGSSYNEQFF. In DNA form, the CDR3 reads TGCGCCAGCAGCCAAGAAGGGAGCTCCTACAATGAGCAGTTCTTC.

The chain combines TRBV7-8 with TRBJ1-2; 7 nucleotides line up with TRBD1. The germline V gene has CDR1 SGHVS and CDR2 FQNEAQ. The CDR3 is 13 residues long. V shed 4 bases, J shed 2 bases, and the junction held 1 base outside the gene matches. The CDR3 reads CASSSQGNYGYTF. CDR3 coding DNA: TGTGCCAGCAGCTCACAGGGGAACTATGGCTACACCTTC.

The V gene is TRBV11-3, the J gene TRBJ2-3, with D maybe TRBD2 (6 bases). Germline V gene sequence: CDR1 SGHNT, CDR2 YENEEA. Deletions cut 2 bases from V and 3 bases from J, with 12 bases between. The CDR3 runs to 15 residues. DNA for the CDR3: TGTGCCAGCAGCTTAAGACTAGGTTGGACAGATACGCAGTATTTT. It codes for CASSLRLGWTDTQYF.

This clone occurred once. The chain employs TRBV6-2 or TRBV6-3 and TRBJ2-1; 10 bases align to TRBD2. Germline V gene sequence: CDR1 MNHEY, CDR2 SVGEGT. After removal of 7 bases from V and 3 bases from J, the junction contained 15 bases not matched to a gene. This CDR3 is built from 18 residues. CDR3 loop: CASIPGRTSGTFYNEQFF. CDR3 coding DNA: TGTGCCAGCATCCCAGGAAGAACTAGCGGGACTTTCTACAATGAGCAGTTCTTC.

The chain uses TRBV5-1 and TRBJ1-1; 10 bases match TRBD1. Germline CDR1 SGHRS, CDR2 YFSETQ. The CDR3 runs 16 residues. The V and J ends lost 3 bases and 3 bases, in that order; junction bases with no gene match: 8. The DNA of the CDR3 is TGCGCCAGCAGCTCCAGGGCCGGGACAGGGGACACTGAAGCTTTCTTT. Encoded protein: CASSSRAGTGDTEAFF.

This chain's CDR3 is CASSQWTGSNQPQHF. CDR3 DNA sequence: TGCGCCAGCAGCCAATGGACAGGGAGCAATCAGCCCCAGCATTTT. V gene TRBV4-1 combines with J gene TRBJ1-5, with 8 nucleotides matching TRBD1. V gave up 2 bases and J gave up 1 base; unmatched junction bases: 1. Germline CDR1 MGHRA, CDR2 YSYEKL. The CDR3 runs to 15 residues.

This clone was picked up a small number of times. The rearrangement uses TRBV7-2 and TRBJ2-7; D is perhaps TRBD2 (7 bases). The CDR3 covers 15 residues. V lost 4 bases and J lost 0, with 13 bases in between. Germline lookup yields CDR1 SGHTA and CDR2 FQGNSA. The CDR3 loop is CASSSPGGFSYEQYF. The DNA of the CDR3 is TGTGCCAGCAGCTCCCCGGGGGGCTTCTCCTACGAGCAGTACTTC. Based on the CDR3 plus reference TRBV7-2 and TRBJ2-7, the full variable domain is GAGVSQSPSNKVTEKGKDVELRCDPISGHTALYWYRQSLGQGLEFLIYFQGNSAPDKSGLPSDRFSAERTGGSVSTLTIQRTQQEDSAVYLCASSSPGGFSYEQYFGPGTRLTVT.

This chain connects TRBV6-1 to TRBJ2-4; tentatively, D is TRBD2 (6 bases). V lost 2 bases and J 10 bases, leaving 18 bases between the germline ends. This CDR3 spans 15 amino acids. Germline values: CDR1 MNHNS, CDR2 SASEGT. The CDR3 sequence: CASSERWEVYSIQYF. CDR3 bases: TGTGCCAGCAGTGAAAGGTGGGAGGTATACAGTATTCAGTACTTC.

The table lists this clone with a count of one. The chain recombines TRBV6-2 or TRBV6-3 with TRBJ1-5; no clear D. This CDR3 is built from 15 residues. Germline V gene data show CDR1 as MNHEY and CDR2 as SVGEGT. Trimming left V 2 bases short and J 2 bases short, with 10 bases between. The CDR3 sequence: CASSYERLGNQPQHF. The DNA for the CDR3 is TGTGCCAGCAGTTACGAGAGGTTAGGCAATCAGCCCCAGCATTTT.

CDR3 sequence (DNA): TGTGCCAGCAGTTACGTGACTAGCGGGGGCGAGCAGTACTTC. Translating gives CASSYVTSGGEQYF. This chain connects TRBV6-5 to TRBJ2-7, with 12 bases that match TRBD2. CDR3 length: 14 amino acids. The germline CDR1 and CDR2 sequences are MNHEY and SVGAGI. J was trimmed by 6 bases and V by 2 bases; bases with no gene match: 2.

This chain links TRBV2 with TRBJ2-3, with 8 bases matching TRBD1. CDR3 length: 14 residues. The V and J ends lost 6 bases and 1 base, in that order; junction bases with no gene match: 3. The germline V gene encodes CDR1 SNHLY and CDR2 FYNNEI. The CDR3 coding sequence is TGTGCCAGCAGGCCGGGACAGGGCACAGATACGCAGTATTTT. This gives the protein CASRPGQGTDTQYF.

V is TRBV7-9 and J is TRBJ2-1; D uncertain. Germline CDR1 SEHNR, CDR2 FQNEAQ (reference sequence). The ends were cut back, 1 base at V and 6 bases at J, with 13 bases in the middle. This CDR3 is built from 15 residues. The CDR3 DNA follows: TGTGCCAGCAGCTTAGTCGACTCCATCCCCAATGAGCAGTTCTTC. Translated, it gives CASSLVDSIPNEQFF.

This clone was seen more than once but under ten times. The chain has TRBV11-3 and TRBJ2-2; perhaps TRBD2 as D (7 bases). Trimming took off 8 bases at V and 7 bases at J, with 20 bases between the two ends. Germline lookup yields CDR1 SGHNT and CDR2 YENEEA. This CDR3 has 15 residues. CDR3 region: CASYPRGPGIGELFF. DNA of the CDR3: TGTGCCAGCTATCCGCGGGGGCCCGGTATCGGGGAGCTGTTTTTT.

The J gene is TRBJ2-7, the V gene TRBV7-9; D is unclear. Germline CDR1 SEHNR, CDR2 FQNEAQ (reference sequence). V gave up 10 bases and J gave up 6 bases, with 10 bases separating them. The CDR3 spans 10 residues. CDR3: CATTSLEQYF. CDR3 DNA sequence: TGTGCCACCACGTCCCTCGAGCAGTACTTC. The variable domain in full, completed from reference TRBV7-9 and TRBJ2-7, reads DTGVSQNPRHKITKRGQNVTFRCDPISEHNRLYWYRQTLGQGPEFLTYFQNEAQLEKSRLLSDRFSAERPKGSFSTLEIQRTEQGDSAMYLCATTSLEQYFGPGTRLTVT.

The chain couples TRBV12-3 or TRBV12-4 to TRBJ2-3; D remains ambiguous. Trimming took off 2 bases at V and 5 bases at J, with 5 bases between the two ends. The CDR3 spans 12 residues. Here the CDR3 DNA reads TGTGCCAGCAGTTTAATCGGAGATACGCAGTATTTT. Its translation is CASSLIGDTQYF.

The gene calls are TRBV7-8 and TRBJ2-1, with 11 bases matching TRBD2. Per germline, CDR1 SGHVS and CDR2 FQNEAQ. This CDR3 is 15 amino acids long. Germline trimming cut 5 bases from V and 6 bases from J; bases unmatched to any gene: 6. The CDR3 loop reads CASSLLAGAGNEQFF. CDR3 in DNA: TGTGCCAGCAGCCTACTAGCGGGAGCCGGCAATGAGCAGTTCTTC.

In nucleotides, the CDR3 is TGCAGTGCTAGTAAGGCCACCCTAGCGGGCCTTAACTCCTACGAGCAGTACTTC. Protein product: CSASKATLAGLNSYEQYF. The chain couples TRBV20-1 to TRBJ2-7; 8 nucleotides agree with TRBD2. The CDR3 spans 18 residues. V gave up 3 bases and J gave up 0 bases; unmatched junction bases: 16. Germline CDR1 and CDR2: DFQATT and SNEGSKA (reference sequence).

The CDR3 loop is CASSFAGVQPQHF. The CDR3 nucleotides are TGTGCCAGCAGTTTCGCGGGGGTTCAGCCCCAGCATTTT. The chain joins TRBV12-3 or TRBV12-4 to TRBJ1-5; perhaps TRBD1 as D (5 bases). The CDR3 runs to 13 residues. V was cut by 3 bases and J by 6 bases, with 9 bases left in between.

CDR3: CASKGTTDLYGYTF. CDR3 DNA: TGTGCCAGCAAGGGCACCACGGACTTATATGGCTACACCTTC. The chain recombines TRBV6-5 with TRBJ1-2; D is undetermined. CDR1 and CDR2 from the germline V gene are MNHEY and SVGAGI. CDR3 length: 14 amino acids. Trimming stripped 7 bases from V and 5 bases from J, with 17 bases between.

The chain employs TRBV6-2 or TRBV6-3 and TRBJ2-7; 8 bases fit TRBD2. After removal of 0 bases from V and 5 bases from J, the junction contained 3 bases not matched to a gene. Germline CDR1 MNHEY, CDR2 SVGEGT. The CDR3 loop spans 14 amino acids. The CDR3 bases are TGTGCCAGCAGTTACTCTCGCGGGAGGCACGAGCAGTACTTC. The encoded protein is CASSYSRGRHEQYF.

In nucleotides, the CDR3 is TGTGCCAGCGTCTCCAATGAGCAGTTCTTC. It codes for CASVSNEQFF. V usage is TRBV7-2 and J usage is TRBJ2-1; D is uncertain. The V gene's germline CDR1 is SGHTA and CDR2 FQGNSA. Trimming left V 8 bases short and J 6 bases short, with 5 bases between. The CDR3 extends over 10 amino acids.

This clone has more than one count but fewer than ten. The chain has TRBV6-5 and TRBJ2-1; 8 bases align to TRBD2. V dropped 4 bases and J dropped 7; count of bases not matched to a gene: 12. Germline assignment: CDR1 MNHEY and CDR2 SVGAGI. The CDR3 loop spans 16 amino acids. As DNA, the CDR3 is TGTGCCAGCAGTTTTTCGGCGGGAGGCTTGTGGAATGAGCAGTTCTTC. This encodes CASSFSAGGLWNEQFF.

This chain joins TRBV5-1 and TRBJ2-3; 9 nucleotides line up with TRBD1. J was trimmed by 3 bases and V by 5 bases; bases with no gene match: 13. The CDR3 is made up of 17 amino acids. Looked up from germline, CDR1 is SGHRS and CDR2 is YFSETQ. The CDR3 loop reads CASRLVRRTGETDTQYF. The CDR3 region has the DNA TGCGCCAGCAGGCTCGTGCGTCGGACAGGGGAGACAGATACGCAGTATTTT.

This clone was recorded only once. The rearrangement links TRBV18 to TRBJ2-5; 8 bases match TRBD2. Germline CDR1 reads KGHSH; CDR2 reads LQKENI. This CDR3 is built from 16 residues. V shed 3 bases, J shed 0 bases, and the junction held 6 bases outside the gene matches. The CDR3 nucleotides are TGTGCCAGCTCACCCTTGACGGGAGGGTACCAAGAGACCCAGTACTTC. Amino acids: CASSPLTGGYQETQYF. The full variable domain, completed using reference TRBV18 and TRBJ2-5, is NAGVMQNPRHLVRRRGQEARLRCSPMKGHSHVYWYRQLPEEGLKFMVYLQKENIIDESGMPKERFSAEFPKEGPSILRIQQVVRGDSAAYFCASSPLTGGYQETQYFGPGTRLLVL.

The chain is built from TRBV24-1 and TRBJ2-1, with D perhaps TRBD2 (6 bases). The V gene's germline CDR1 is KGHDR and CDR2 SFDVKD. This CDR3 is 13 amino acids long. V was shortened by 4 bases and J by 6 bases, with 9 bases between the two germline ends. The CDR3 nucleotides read TGTGCCACCAGTGACGTGACTAGCAATGAGCAGTTCTTC. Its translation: CATSDVTSNEQFF.

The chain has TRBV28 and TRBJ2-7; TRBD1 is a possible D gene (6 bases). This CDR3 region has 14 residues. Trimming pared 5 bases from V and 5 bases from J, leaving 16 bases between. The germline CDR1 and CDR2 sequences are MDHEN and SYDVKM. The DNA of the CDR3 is TGTGCCAGCAGTACCCCGACAGGCCGGAACGAGCAGTACTTC. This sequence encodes CASSTPTGRNEQYF.

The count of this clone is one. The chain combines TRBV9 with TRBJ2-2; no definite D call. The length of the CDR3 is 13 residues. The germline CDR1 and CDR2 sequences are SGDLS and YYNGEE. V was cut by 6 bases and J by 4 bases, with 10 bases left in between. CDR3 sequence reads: CASTLTVTGELFF. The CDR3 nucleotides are TGTGCCAGCACCCTAACAGTCACCGGGGAGCTGTTTTTT.